This TCR beta chain was retrieved from a study of CD8 T cells in ankylosing spondylitis. General study points: What appeared characteristic of ankylosing spondylitis blood was a TCR beta motif of 7 or 8 highly homologous variants. Reportedly, significant enrichment of disease-linked clones occurred in matched ankylosing spondylitis synovial fluid.

This clonotype has only a few counts. Antigen: not known. The authors made TCR beta libraries by quantitative 5'-RACE with molecular barcodes. In TCRdb, the 5' RACE reads were re-called with MiXCR into one record per CDR3 protein. The sample lists about 270,000 distinct CDR3 sequences; about 30% were seen once. CDR1 and CDR2 from the germline V gene are ENHRY and SYGVKD. The germline V and J ends were trimmed by 4 bases and 3 bases, with 9 bases remaining between them. The CDR3 spans 13 residues. The rearrangement uses TRBV10-3 and TRBJ1-2; D gene uncertain. Sequenced input: blood, either unsorted or a sorted T cell fraction (not recorded which). The receptor was derived from a male donor with ankylosing spondylitis or in good health (not recorded which). The chain's CDR3 is CAISGVKDYGYTF. Written as DNA, the CDR3 is TGTGCCATCAGTGGGGTGAAGGACTATGGCTACACCTTC.